This T cell receptor beta chain was found in a study of T cell responses to AZD1222 COVID-19 vaccine. At the level of the study: Second doses at about 4 or about 12 weeks were pooled. General study results and limits: Nearly half of the spike-specific TCRs reportedly recognize variant regions that carry no mutations. Donors in the cohort were predominantly white British and more often female, and clonal diversity was possibly underestimated.

Points on this clone: The antigen remains undetermined.

Profiled with immunoSEQ multiplex PCR; TCRdb holds only in-frame clones, not every one. The sample shows 95,000 to 150,000 clones, roughly nine tenths of them seen only once. The CDR3 contains 14 residues. Germline V gives CDR1 MDHEN, CDR2 SYDVKM. V shed 3 bases and J shed 3 bases, with 9 bases lying between them. The receptor's source is an adult in good health. The rearrangement links TRBV28 to TRBJ1-5; D remains unclear. Sequencing used peripheral blood, obtained on day 0 of AZD1222 vaccination. This CDR3 is CASSFPRTNQPQHF. The CDR3 region has the DNA TGTGCCAGCAGTTTCCCCCGGACCAATCAGCCCCAGCATTTT.